This TCR beta chain was retrieved from a study of shared clonotypes between healthy human individuals. Study summary: Per donor, CD8 memory used one plate, CD8 naive used two, CD4 memory used three and CD4 naive used three.

A word on this clone: The same CDR3 arises from other DNA sequences in this sample as well.

Within Nashville, Tennessee resided all donors, each a Caucasian adult. Memory CD4+ cells were the fraction left after CD45RA+ naive selection. The CDR3 sequence is 13 residues long. Trimming cost V 3 bases and J 1 base, with 6 bases left between them. CDR1 SEHNR and CDR2 FQNEAQ come from the germline V gene (reference sequence). Using immunoSEQ multiplex PCR, the repertoire was profiled, and TCRdb retains in-frame clones only, with some absent. The repertoire consists of roughly 1.4 million clones, with approximately 98.5% occurring once and the leading ten covering over 0.3%. Sequencing was performed on naive CD4+ T cells sorted from blood. Described subset: CD45RA+ positively selected. The sequence was collected from a man aged 25-40 years in good health. V gene TRBV7-9 combines with J gene TRBJ2-5; D unresolved. CDR3: CASSFGRQETQYF. As DNA, the CDR3 is TGTGCCAGCAGCTTCGGACGCCAAGAGACCCAGTACTTC.